The sequence of this T cell receptor (beta chain) was determined in a study of blood T cell repertoires in COVID-19. Study overall: PBMCs, B-cell-depleted T cells, or T cells provided the cDNA or gDNA that made up the material.

CDR3 length: 14 amino acids. Germline loops: CDR1 DFQATT, CDR2 SNEGSKA (reference sequence). The germline V and J ends were trimmed by 3 bases and 4 bases, with 15 bases remaining between them. Per the original data handling: Amplifying reference gene primers gave estimates of nucleated cell counts. The protocol was immunoSEQ multiplex PCR, while the TCRdb copy is restricted to in-frame clones and leaves out a portion. V and J calls and clone size come straight from that table; D and trimming were deduced from the DNA. The repertoire holds 250,000 to 300,000 clones, about 88% seen once, with about 4% in the top ten. The cohort comprised adults aged roughly 18 to 95 years residing in under 30 US areas. Cohorts were based on clinical histories the participants reported.

The material sequenced was PBMCs or T cells enriched from blood (not recorded which). V is TRBV20-1 and J is TRBJ2-5; D may be TRBD2 (6 bases). This TCR was sampled from a man aged 30-40 years with acute COVID-19. The CDR3 spells CSASETVGGETQYF. The CDR3 DNA follows: TGCAGTGCTAGTGAGACTGTCGGGGGAGAGACCCAGTACTTC.